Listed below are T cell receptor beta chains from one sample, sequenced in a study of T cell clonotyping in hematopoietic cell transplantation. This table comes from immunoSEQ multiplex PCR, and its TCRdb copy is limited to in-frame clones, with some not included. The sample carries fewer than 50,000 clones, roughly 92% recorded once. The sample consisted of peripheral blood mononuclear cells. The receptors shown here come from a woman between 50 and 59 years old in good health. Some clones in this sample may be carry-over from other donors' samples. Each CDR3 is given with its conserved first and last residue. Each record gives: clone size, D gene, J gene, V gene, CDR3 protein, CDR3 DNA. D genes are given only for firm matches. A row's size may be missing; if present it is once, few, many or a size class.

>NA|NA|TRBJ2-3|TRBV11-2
CASSLADTQYF
TGTGCCAGCAGCTTGGCGGATACGCAGTATTTT
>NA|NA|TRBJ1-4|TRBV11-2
CASSSSIGPNEKLFF
TGTGCCAGCAGCTCCTCTATAGGACCGAATGAAAAACTGTTTTTT
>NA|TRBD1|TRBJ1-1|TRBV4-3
CASSPRQGVPAFF
TGCGCCAGCAGCCCTCGACAGGGGGTGCCAGCTTTCTTT
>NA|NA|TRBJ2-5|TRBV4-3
CASSQEWGAGETQYF
TGCGCCAGCAGCCAAGAATGGGGGGCCGGGGAGACCCAGTACTTC
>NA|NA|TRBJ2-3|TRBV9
CASSEMPRDVDTQYF
TGTGCCAGCAGCGAGATGCCTCGGGACGTAGATACGCAGTATTTT
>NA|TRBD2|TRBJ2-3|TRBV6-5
CASSYRAGGVDTQYF
TGTGCCAGCAGTTACCGGGCGGGGGGTGTCGATACGCAGTATTTT
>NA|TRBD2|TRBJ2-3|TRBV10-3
CAISELVAGGHQISTDTQYF
TGTGCCATCAGTGAGTTAGTAGCGGGGGGCCACCAAATCAGCACAGATACGCAGTATTTT
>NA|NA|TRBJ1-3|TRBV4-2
CASSQEQTFSGNTIYF
TGTGCCAGCAGCCAAGAACAGACCTTCTCTGGAAACACCATATATTTT
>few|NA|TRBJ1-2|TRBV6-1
CASSPTRANYGYTF
TGTGCCAGCAGTCCCACAAGAGCTAACTATGGCTACACCTTC
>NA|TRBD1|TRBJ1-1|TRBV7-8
CASSGGQPNTEAFF
TGTGCCAGCAGCGGGGGACAGCCGAACACTGAAGCTTTCTTT
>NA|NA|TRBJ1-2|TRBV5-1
CASSFGNYGYTF
TGCGCCAGCAGCTTCGGAAACTATGGCTACACCTTC
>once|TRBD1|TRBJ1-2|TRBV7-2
CASSTPTGVYGYTF
TGTGCCAGCAGCACCCCTACAGGGGTATATGGCTACACCTTC
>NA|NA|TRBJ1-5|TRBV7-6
CASSLAPRAGNQPQHF
TGTGCCAGCAGCTTAGCCCCCAGGGCCGGCAATCAGCCCCAGCATTTT